These 20 T cell receptor beta chains were all obtained from the same sample, sequenced in a study of naive and memory T cell subsets. An oligonucleotide containing a UMI was ligated to the 3' end of TCR cDNA. Four PCR rounds used nested alpha and beta constant region primers plus the SP2 primer. Via MiXCR, TCRdb re-called the 5' RACE reads, giving one row per CDR3 protein. The sample lists tens of thousands of distinct CDR3 sequences; around 7.7% were seen once. Receptors were obtained from a male donor in good health.

This clonotype was counted at least ten times. V is TRBV11-2 and J is TRBJ2-3, with 8 nucleotides matching TRBD2. V was clipped by 4 bases and J by 5 bases; unmatched bases: 8. This CDR3 spans 15 amino acids. Per germline, CDR1 SGHAT and CDR2 FQNNGV. The CDR3 DNA reads as TGTGCCAGCAGCTCCCTCCGGGAGGGTTTAGATACGCAGTATTTT. It is translated as CASSSLREGLDTQYF.

This chain joins TRBV19 and TRBJ2-7, with a weak D call TRBD1 (6 bases). CDR1 is LNHDA and CDR2 is SQIVND in the germline V gene (reference sequence). The CDR3 covers 13 residues. V lost 6 bases and J lost 3, with 12 bases in between. The CDR3: CASSPGHYYEQYF. For the CDR3, the DNA is TGTGCCAGTAGCCCGGGACACTACTACGAGCAGTACTTC.

This clonotype was counted ten times or more. The rearrangement uses TRBV25-1 and TRBJ1-1; no clear D gene. Germline V gene sequence: CDR1 MGHDK, CDR2 SYGVNS. The CDR3 length is 13 residues. Trimming shortened V by 5 bases and J by 1 base, and 8 bases separated the two germline ends. The CDR3 DNA sequence: TGTGCCAGCAGTTTTAAAGGGAACACTGAAGCTTTCTTT. Protein sequence: CASSFKGNTEAFF.

J is TRBJ2-2 and V is TRBV6-2 or TRBV6-3; D is ambiguous. CDR1 is MNHEY and CDR2 is SVGEGT in the germline V gene. This CDR3 contains 16 residues. Trimming left V 2 bases short and J 0 bases short, with 10 bases between. In DNA form, the CDR3 reads TGTGCCAGCAGTTACGCACGAGGCACGAACACCGGGGAGCTGTTTTTT. Translating it yields CASSYARGTNTGELFF.

This clonotype was detected ten times or more. The chain couples TRBV28 to TRBJ2-6; unclear D gene. V dropped 2 bases and J dropped 2 bases, with 10 bases sitting between them. This CDR3 comprises 16 residues. The V gene's germline CDR1 is MDHEN and CDR2 SYDVKM. CDR3 sequence (DNA): TGTGCCAGCAGTTTAGGACCCAAGGCTGGGGCCAACGTCCTGACTTTC. It specifies CASSLGPKAGANVLTF.

This clonotype was seen a handful of times. The chain joins TRBV9 to TRBJ2-3; D remains ambiguous. Germline loops: CDR1 SGDLS, CDR2 YYNGEE. The V end was cut by 2 bases, the J end by 6 bases, with 4 bases between. The CDR3 is 11 amino acids. Here the CDR3 reads CASSVHDTQYF. Here the CDR3 DNA reads TGTGCCAGCAGCGTCCATGATACGCAGTATTTT.

Notes on this clonotype: A single base separates this from a much larger clone, so it may be a read error. CDR3 bases: TGTGCCAGCAGTTACTCGCAGGGAGCCGTGGAGCTGTTTTTT. Its translation is CASSYSQGAVELFF. This chain joins TRBV6-5 and TRBJ2-2; D may correspond to TRBD1 or TRBD2 (5 bases each). This CDR3 comprises 14 residues. The V end lost 0 bases, the J end lost 10 bases, and 12 bases lay between the germline ends. CDR1 MNHEY and CDR2 SVGAGI come from the germline V gene.

This clonotype was picked up a small number of times. The chain has TRBV4-2 and TRBJ2-1; D gene unclear. Looked up from germline, CDR1 is LGHNA and CDR2 is YNFKEQ. Trimming removed 0 bases at V and 3 bases at J, with 12 bases between. The CDR3 length is 16 residues. CDR3 residues: CASSQEPGSYYNEQFF. The CDR3 DNA follows: TGTGCCAGCAGCCAAGAGCCCGGGTCTTACTACAATGAGCAGTTCTTC.

This clonotype was recorded many times. This chain links TRBV30 with TRBJ2-7; no definite D call. Germline-derived CDR1 and CDR2 are GTSNPN and SVGIG (reference sequence). This CDR3 spans 12 amino acids. V was pared by 4 bases and J by 1 base, with 8 bases between. The CDR3 spells CAWKESSYEQYF. The CDR3 coding sequence is TGTGCCTGGAAGGAGAGTTCCTACGAGCAGTACTTC. The whole variable domain, filled in from reference TRBV30 and TRBJ2-7, reads SQTIHQWPATLVQPVGSPLSLECTVEGTSNPNLYWYRQAAGRGLQLLFYSVGIGQISSEVPQNLSASRPQDRQFILSSKKLLLSDSGFYLCAWKESSYEQYFGPGTRLTVT.

This clonotype occurred a few times. This chain connects TRBV10-3 to TRBJ2-6; possibly TRBD2 for D (5 bases). This CDR3 comprises 18 residues. In germline, CDR1 is ENHRY, CDR2 SYGVKD. V dropped 10 bases and J dropped 0 bases, with 22 bases sitting between them. The DNA of the CDR3 is TGTGCCAGCTCTGGGCCCCCCGCGGGTCTCTCTGGGGCCAACGTCCTGACTTTC. Encoded protein: CASSGPPAGLSGANVLTF.

The chain uses TRBV3-1 and TRBJ1-3, with a tentative D call TRBD1 (5 bases). V was trimmed by 6 bases and J by 0 bases, leaving 12 bases between them. Germline CDR1 LGHDT, CDR2 YNNKEL (reference sequence). CDR3 length: 15 residues. CDR3 amino acids: CASSPGRNSGNTIYF. For the CDR3, the DNA is TGTGCCAGCAGTCCGGGACGGAACTCTGGAAACACCATATATTTT.

This clonotype was counted between two and nine times. The rearrangement joins TRBV19 to TRBJ1-5; D remains ambiguous. The germline V gene has CDR1 LNHDA and CDR2 SQIVND (reference sequence). The germline V and J ends were trimmed by 1 base and 8 bases, with 6 bases remaining between them. The CDR3 contains 12 residues. The CDR3 sequence: CASSIGLEPQHF. Here the CDR3 DNA reads TGTGCCAGTAGTATAGGCCTAGAGCCCCAGCATTTT.

Many counts were recorded for this clonotype. The V and J genes are TRBV7-8 and TRBJ2-3; D gene uncertain. Germline V lookup: CDR1 SGHVS, CDR2 FQNEAQ. The CDR3 covers 15 residues. V lost 6 bases and J lost 0, with 13 bases in between. In nucleotides, the CDR3 is TGTGCCAGCAGATCCGCCCCCGGGAGCACAGATACGCAGTATTTT. This encodes CASRSAPGSTDTQYF.

This clonotype was counted many times. The chain links TRBV14 to TRBJ2-1; D might be TRBD1 (6 bases). The CDR3 consists of 14 residues. The germline CDR1 and CDR2 sequences are SGHDN and FVKESK. Trimming stripped 4 bases from V and 4 bases from J, with 11 bases between. The CDR3 here is CASSPQGSYNEQFF. The CDR3 DNA follows: TGTGCCAGCAGCCCCCAGGGGAGTTACAATGAGCAGTTCTTC.

The chain employs TRBV27 and TRBJ1-5, with 7 positions matching TRBD1. Germline V gives CDR1 MNHEY, CDR2 SMNVEV (reference sequence). The junction had 15 bases not matched to a gene; V was cut back by 3 bases and J by 1 base. The CDR3 sequence is 19 residues long. This CDR3 reads CASSLTHRGLGVSNQPQHF. CDR3 nucleotides: TGTGCCAGCAGTTTGACCCACAGGGGCTTGGGTGTGAGCAATCAGCCCCAGCATTTT.

The chain combines TRBV20-1 with TRBJ2-1; no clear D gene. Germline V CDR1 and CDR2: DFQATT, SNEGSKA (reference sequence). Trimming removed 3 bases at V and 2 bases at J, with 17 bases between. The CDR3 spans 16 residues. CDR3 nucleotide sequence: TGCAGTGCTAGGTTCCCTCTCGCAGTAGCCTACAATGAGCAGTTCTTC. Residues: CSARFPLAVAYNEQFF.

This clonotype was seen more than once but under ten times. V usage is TRBV11-2 and J usage is TRBJ2-7; D might be TRBD1 (5 bases). Trimming removed 2 bases from V and 4 bases from J, with 12 bases in between. The CDR3 sequence is 14 residues long. Per germline, CDR1 SGHAT and CDR2 FQNNGV. For the CDR3, the DNA is TGTGCCAGCAGCTTAAAAGGGGCAGAGTACGAGCAGTACTTC. Translating it yields CASSLKGAEYEQYF.

This clonotype was seen a handful of times. The V gene is TRBV5-1, the J gene TRBJ2-5; tentatively, D is TRBD2 (5 bases). The ends were cut back, 3 bases at V and 5 bases at J, with 17 bases in the middle. The CDR3 extends over 15 amino acids. Germline values: CDR1 SGHRS, CDR2 YFSETQ. This CDR3 reads CASSSAGLIGETQYF. DNA for the CDR3: TGCGCCAGCAGCTCCGCCGGACTGATCGGGGAGACCCAGTACTTC.

This clonotype was recorded many times. The CDR3 nucleotides are TGTGCCAGCAGAGAAACAGGGGGCAAGGACAGTGGCACTGAAGCTTTCTTT. Its translation: CASRETGGKDSGTEAFF. The V and J genes are TRBV27 and TRBJ1-1; 9 bases fit TRBD1. This CDR3 has 17 amino acids. Germline loops: CDR1 MNHEY, CDR2 SMNVEV (reference sequence). Trimming cost V 6 bases and J 4 bases; bases outside gene matches: 15.

This clonotype was seen ten or more times. Here the CDR3 DNA reads TGTGCCAGCAGTCGGAGGGACATGAACACTGAAGCTTTCTTT. This translates into CASSRRDMNTEAFF. This chain joins TRBV2 and TRBJ1-1; a possible D gene is TRBD1 (6 bases). Germline values: CDR1 SNHLY, CDR2 FYNNEI. Deletions cut 5 bases from V and 0 bases from J, with 10 bases between. The CDR3 length is 14 residues.